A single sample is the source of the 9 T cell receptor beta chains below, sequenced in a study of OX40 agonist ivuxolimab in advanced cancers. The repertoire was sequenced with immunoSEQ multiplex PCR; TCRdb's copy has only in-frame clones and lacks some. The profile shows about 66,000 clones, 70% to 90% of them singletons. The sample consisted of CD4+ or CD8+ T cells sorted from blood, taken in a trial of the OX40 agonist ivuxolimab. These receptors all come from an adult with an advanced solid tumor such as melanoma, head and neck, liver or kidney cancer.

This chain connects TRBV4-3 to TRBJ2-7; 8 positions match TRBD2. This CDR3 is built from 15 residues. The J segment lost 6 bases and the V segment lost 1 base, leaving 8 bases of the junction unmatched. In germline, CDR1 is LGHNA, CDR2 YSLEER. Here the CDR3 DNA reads TGCGCCAGCAGCCAAGCCCCGGGGGGGGTCGCCGAGCAGTACTTC. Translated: CASSQAPGGVAEQYF.

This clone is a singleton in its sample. Here the CDR3 DNA reads TGTGCCAGCAGCTTACGACAGGGGGCAAGTGGCTACACCTTC. Protein sequence: CASSLRQGASGYTF. The V gene is TRBV11-1, the J gene TRBJ1-2, with TRBD1 identical over 10 bases. The CDR3 consists of 14 residues. Per the germline V gene, CDR1 is SGHAT and CDR2 is FQDESV (reference sequence). Trimming cost V 2 bases and J 7 bases; bases outside gene matches: 4.

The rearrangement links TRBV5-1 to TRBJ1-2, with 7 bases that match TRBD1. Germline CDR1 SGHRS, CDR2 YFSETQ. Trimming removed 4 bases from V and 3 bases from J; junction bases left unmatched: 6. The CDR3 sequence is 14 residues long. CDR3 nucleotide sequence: TGCGCCAGCAGCCGGACAGGTCAAGACTATGGCTACACCTTC. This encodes CASSRTGQDYGYTF.

In nucleotides, the CDR3 is TGTGCCAGCAGCGAGGACAGGGGAAGCACAGATACGCAGTATTTT. Amino acid sequence: CASSEDRGSTDTQYF. This chain uses TRBV7-9 with TRBJ2-3; 9 bases agree with TRBD1. Germline V gives CDR1 SEHNR, CDR2 FQNEAQ (reference sequence). The CDR3 totals 15 residues. Unmatched junction bases numbered 3, after V lost 5 bases and J lost 0 bases.

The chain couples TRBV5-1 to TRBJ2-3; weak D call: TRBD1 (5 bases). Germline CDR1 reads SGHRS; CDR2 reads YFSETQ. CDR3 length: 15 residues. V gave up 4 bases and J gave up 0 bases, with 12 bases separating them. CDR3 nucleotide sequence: TGCGCCAGCAGCCCCCGACAGCCTAGCACAGATACGCAGTATTTT. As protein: CASSPRQPSTDTQYF. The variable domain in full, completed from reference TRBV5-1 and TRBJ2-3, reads KAGVTQTPRYLIKTRGQQVTLSCSPISGHRSVSWYQQTPGQGLQFLFEYFSETQRNKGNFPGRFSGRQFSNSRSEMNVSTLELGDSALYLCASSPRQPSTDTQYFGPGTRLTVL.

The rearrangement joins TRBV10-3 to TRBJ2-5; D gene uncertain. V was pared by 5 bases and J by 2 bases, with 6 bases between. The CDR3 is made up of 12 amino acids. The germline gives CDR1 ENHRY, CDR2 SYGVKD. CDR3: CAISQGQETQYF. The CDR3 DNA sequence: TGTGCCATCAGTCAAGGGCAAGAGACCCAGTACTTC.

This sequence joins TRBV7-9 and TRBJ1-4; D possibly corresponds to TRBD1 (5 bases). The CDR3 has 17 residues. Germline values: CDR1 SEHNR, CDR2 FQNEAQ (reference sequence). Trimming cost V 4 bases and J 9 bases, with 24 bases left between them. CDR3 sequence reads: CASSWGTPGSFSQKLFF. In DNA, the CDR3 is TGTGCCAGCAGCTGGGGGACTCCAGGAAGTTTTTCGCAAAAACTGTTTTTT.

This chain's CDR3 is CASSIDPLNEKLFF. The DNA for the CDR3 is TGTGCCAGTAGTATAGACCCCCTTAATGAAAAACTGTTTTTT. J is TRBJ1-4 and V is TRBV19, with D hard to call. Deletions cut 0 bases from V and 4 bases from J, with 6 bases between. The CDR3 has 14 residues. CDR1 is LNHDA, CDR2 SQIVND, per germline (reference sequence).

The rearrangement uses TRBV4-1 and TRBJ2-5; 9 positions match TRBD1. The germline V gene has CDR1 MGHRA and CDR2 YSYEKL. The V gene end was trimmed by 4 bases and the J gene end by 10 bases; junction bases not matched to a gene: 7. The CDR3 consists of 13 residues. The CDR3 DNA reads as TGCGCCAGCAGCCTTGACAGGGGGGGATACCAGTACTTC. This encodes CASSLDRGGYQYF.